Listed here are 15 T cell receptor beta chains from one sample, sequenced in a study of siplizumab effects on memory and regulatory T cells. TCRdb's copy holds only in-frame clones and misses some; the assay was immunoSEQ multiplex PCR. The table shows about 110,000 clones, with under 95% occurring only once. The specimen sequenced was Tregs sorted from blood. The receptors come from a human donor in good health.

CDR3 in amino acids: CASSVGVEFGVETQYF. For the CDR3, the DNA is TGTGCCAGCAGCGTAGGAGTCGAATTTGGGGTAGAGACCCAGTACTTC. This sequence joins TRBV9 and TRBJ2-5; no clear D. Germline values: CDR1 SGDLS, CDR2 YYNGEE. This CDR3 is built from 16 residues. The V end lost 0 bases, the J end lost 4 bases, and 16 bases lay between the germline ends.

The V call is TRBV6-4, the J call TRBJ1-4; D is uncertain. Germline CDR1 reads MRHNA; CDR2 reads SNTAGT. V was pared by 3 bases and J by 3 bases, with 11 bases between. The CDR3 is 15 residues long. For the CDR3, the DNA is TGTGCCAGCAGTGAAGGTCAGGCCCCTAATGAAAAACTGTTTTTT. It specifies CASSEGQAPNEKLFF.

The chain employs TRBV6-1 and TRBJ1-3; D call uncertain. The germline CDR1 and CDR2 sequences are MNHNS and SASEGT. Deletions cut 2 bases from V and 4 bases from J, with 12 bases between. CDR3 length: 15 amino acids. CDR3 region: CASSENSLPGNTIYF. DNA for the CDR3: TGTGCCAGCAGTGAAAACAGCCTCCCAGGAAACACCATATATTTT.

The genes are TRBV5-4 and TRBJ2-7; TRBD1 matches 11 bases. The CDR3 has 15 residues. Trimming cost V 5 bases and J 7 bases; bases outside gene matches: 11. Germline V CDR1 and CDR2: SGHNT, YYREEE (reference sequence). The CDR3 nucleotides read TGTGCCAGCAGACCCCCGGGACAGGGGGTAGGGGAGCAGTACTTC. Its translation is CASRPPGQGVGEQYF.

About this clone: Other DNA sequences in the sample encode the same CDR3. The chain joins TRBV5-1 to TRBJ2-7; D is unresolved. V was shortened by 0 bases and J by 4 bases, with 2 bases between the two germline ends. This CDR3 is 11 amino acids long. Germline-derived CDR1 and CDR2 are SGHRS and YFSETQ. CDR3 region: CASSLEYEQYF. As DNA, the CDR3 is TGCGCCAGCAGCTTGGAATACGAGCAGTACTTC.

The V call is TRBV18, the J call TRBJ1-2; a possible D gene is TRBD1 (5 bases). V was trimmed by 6 bases and J by 10 bases, leaving 21 bases between them. The CDR3 loop spans 14 amino acids. The germline V gene encodes CDR1 KGHSH and CDR2 LQKENI. The CDR3 sequence is CASSVQGDGLNYTF. The CDR3, as DNA: TGTGCCAGCTCTGTCCAGGGTGATGGACTGAACTACACCTTC. Together with reference TRBV18 and TRBJ1-2, the CDR3 gives the full variable domain: NAGVMQNPRHLVRRRGQEARLRCSPMKGHSHVYWYRQLPEEGLKFMVYLQKENIIDESGMPKERFSAEFPKEGPSILRIQQVVRGDSAAYFCASSVQGDGLNYTFGSGTRLTVV.

The rearrangement joins TRBV5-4 to TRBJ2-1, with 11 bases aligning to TRBD2. The CDR3 is 16 residues long. V lost 3 bases, J lost 2 bases, and 4 bases stayed unmatched. Germline V lookup: CDR1 SGHNT, CDR2 YYREEE (reference sequence). The CDR3 loop reads CASSSGTSGAYNEQFF. CDR3 coding DNA: TGTGCCAGCAGCTCGGGGACTAGCGGTGCCTACAATGAGCAGTTCTTC.

The chain uses TRBV2 and TRBJ1-5; a possible D gene is TRBD1 (6 bases). CDR3 length: 15 residues. V was trimmed by 5 bases and J by 0 bases, leaving 11 bases between them. The germline CDR1 and CDR2 sequences are SNHLY and FYNNEI. The CDR3 spells CASSRDINSNQPQHF. In DNA, the CDR3 is TGTGCCAGCAGTAGGGACATTAATAGCAATCAGCCCCAGCATTTT.

This chain uses TRBV7-2 with TRBJ1-2; D may be TRBD1 (5 bases). V lost 5 bases and J 4 bases, leaving 8 bases between the germline ends. The CDR3 extends over 12 amino acids. Germline CDR1 is SGHTA and CDR2 is FQGNSA. The CDR3 loop reads CASSPDSYGYTF. CDR3 DNA: TGTGCCAGCAGCCCCGACAGCTATGGCTACACCTTC.

J is TRBJ1-1 and V is TRBV7-9; a possible D gene is TRBD1 (6 bases). CDR1 is SEHNR, CDR2 FQNEAQ, per germline (reference sequence). CDR3 length: 14 residues. Between the trimmed V and J ends, which lost 1 base and 11 bases, there was a span of 17 bases. Here the CDR3 reads CASSLGTESWRAFF. The CDR3, as DNA: TGTGCCAGCAGCTTAGGGACAGAGTCATGGCGGGCTTTCTTT.

The chain is built from TRBV6-5 and TRBJ2-7; a possible D gene is TRBD1 (5 bases). CDR1 is MNHEY, CDR2 SVGAGI, per germline. V was clipped by 5 bases and J by 4 bases, with 18 bases between them. The CDR3 loop spans 15 amino acids. Here the CDR3 reads CASSPDQGLSYEQYF. The CDR3 DNA reads as TGTGCCAGCAGTCCAGACCAGGGCTTGAGTTACGAGCAGTACTTC.

V usage is TRBV30 and J usage is TRBJ2-3; the match to TRBD1 covers 11 bases. The V gene end was trimmed by 3 bases and the J gene end by 8 bases; junction bases not matched to a gene: 7. The CDR3 sequence is 14 residues long. The germline V gene encodes CDR1 GTSNPN and CDR2 SVGIG (reference sequence). The CDR3 bases are TGTGCCTGGAGACGGGACAGGGGGTTGAGTACGCAGTATTTT. This codes for CAWRRDRGLSTQYF.

The V gene is TRBV6-5, the J gene TRBJ1-1; D is unresolved. V dropped 2 bases and J dropped 11 bases, with 18 bases sitting between them. Per the germline V gene, CDR1 is MNHEY and CDR2 is SVGAGI. The CDR3 has 14 residues. The CDR3 DNA is TGTGCCAGCAGTTACCCCATGACCCACCCCGAGGCTTTCTTT. It encodes CASSYPMTHPEAFF.

The V gene is TRBV11-2, the J gene TRBJ2-1, with 8 nucleotides matching TRBD1. The CDR3 has 17 amino acids. Losses at the gene ends were 8 bases for V and 5 bases for J; bases not matched to a gene: 17. Germline V CDR1 and CDR2: SGHAT, FQNNGV. CDR3 sequence: CASGRTRDRGFDNEQFF. The CDR3 DNA follows: TGTGCCAGCGGGCGGACCCGCGACAGGGGATTTGACAATGAGCAGTTCTTC.

This sequence joins TRBV6-6 and TRBJ2-1; D is perhaps TRBD1 (5 bases). The CDR3 length is 11 residues. Trimming removed 0 bases at V and 13 bases at J, with 7 bases between. The germline V gene has CDR1 MNHNY and CDR2 SVGAGI (reference sequence). CDR3 bases: TGTGCCAGCAGTTACTCCAGGGCACAGTTCTTC. Encoded protein: CASSYSRAQFF.